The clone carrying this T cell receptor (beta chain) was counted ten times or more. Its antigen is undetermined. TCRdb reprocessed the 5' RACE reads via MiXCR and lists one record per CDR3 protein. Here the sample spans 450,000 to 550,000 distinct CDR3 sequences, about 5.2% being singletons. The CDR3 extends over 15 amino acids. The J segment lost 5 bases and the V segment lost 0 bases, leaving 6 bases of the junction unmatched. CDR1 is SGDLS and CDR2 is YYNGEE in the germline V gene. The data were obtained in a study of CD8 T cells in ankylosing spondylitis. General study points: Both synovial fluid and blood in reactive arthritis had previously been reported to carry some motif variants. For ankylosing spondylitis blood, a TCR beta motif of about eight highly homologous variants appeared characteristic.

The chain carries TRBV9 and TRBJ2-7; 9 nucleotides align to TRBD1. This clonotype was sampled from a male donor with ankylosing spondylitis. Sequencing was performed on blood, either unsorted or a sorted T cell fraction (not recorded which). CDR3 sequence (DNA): TGTGCCAGCAGCGTAGGTGGGACAGGGACCCACGAGCAGTACTTC. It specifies CASSVGGTGTHEQYF.